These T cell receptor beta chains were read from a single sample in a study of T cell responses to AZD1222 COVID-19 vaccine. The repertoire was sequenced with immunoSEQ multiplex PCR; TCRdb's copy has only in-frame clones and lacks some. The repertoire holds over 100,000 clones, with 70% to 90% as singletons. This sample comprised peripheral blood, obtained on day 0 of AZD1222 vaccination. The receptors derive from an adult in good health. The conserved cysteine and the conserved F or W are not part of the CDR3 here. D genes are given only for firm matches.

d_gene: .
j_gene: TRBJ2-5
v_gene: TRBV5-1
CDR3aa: ASSLMGRETQY

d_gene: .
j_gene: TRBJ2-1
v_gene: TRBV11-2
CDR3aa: ASRAPGPNYNEQF

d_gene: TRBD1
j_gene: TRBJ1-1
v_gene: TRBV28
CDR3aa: ASSLFRTGGGTEAF

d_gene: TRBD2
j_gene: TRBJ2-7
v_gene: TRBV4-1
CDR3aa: ASSQGLADYEQY

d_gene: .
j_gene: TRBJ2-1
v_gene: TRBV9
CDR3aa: ASSVLGIYNEQF

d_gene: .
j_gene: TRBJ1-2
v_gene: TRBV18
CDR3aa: ASSQNRDPNYGYT

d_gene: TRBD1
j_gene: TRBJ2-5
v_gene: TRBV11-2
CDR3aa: ASSLNHRGDWETQY

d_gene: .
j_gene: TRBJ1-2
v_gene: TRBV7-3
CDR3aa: ASGLGYGYT

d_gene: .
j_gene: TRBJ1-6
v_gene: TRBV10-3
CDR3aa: AISEGARDSPLH

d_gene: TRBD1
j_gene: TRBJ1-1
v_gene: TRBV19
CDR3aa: ASRQQTGMGEAF

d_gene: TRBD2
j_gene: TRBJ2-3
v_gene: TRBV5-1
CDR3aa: ASSGGLAGGPSTDTQY

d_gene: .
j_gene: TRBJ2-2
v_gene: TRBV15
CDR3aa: ATNVGDTGELF

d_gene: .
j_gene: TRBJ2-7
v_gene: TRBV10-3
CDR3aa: AISGGTYEQY

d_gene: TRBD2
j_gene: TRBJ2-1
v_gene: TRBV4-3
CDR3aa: ASSQKGRGGPFTYNEQF

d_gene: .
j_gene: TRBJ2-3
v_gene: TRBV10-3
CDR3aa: AIRVGVLDTQY

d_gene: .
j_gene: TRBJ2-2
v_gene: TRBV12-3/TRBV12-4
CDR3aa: ASSLGGGGELF

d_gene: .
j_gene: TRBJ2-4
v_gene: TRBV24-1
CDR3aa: ATSVWFPELAKNIQY

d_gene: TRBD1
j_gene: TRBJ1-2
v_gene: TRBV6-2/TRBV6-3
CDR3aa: ASSYSGQTYGYT

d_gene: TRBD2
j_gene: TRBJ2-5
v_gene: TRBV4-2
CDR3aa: ASSPRAGGHQETQY

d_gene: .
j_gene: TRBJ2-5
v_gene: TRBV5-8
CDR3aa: ASSPAYRSQETQY

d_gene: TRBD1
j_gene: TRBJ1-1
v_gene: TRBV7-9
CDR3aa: ASSLGDRGRRSTEAF

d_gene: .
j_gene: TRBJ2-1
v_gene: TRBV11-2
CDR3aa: ASSSDPHNEQF

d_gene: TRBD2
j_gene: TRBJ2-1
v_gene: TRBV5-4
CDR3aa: ASSLGLAGGPNEQF

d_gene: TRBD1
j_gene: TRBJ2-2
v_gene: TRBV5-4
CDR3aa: ASSLATGGHGELF